This is a list of T cell receptor beta chains from one sample in a study of Ad26.COV2.S vaccination and SARS-CoV-2 variants. Some clones are missing from TCRdb's copy, which holds only in-frame ones; the method was immunoSEQ multiplex PCR. The data contain about 680,000 clones, roughly nine tenths of them seen just once; the ten biggest clones take up over 1.3%. The sequences come from peripheral blood, collected in a trial of Ad26.COV2.S vaccine versus placebo. The receptor source for this set is a person between 18 and 65 years old who received the Ad26.COV2.S COVID-19 vaccine or a placebo. Both conserved end residues are part of each CDR3. A D gene is named only where the DNA matches it firmly. Size is omitted from some rows. Given values are once, few, many or a class for expanded clones.

j_gene: TRBJ2-7
abundance: -
d_gene: TRBD2
v_gene: TRBV5-1
CDR3nt: TGCGCCAGCAGCTTGGGGACTAGCGGGGGTTACGAGCAGTACTTC
CDR3aa: CASSLGTSGGYEQYF

j_gene: TRBJ2-4
abundance: -
d_gene: -
v_gene: TRBV18
CDR3nt: TGTGCCAGCTCACCTCCGGGACCCCAAGGTACGCGAAACATTCAGTACTTC
CDR3aa: CASSPPGPQGTRNIQYF

j_gene: TRBJ2-1
abundance: -
d_gene: TRBD2
v_gene: TRBV19
CDR3nt: TGTGCCAGTAGCAAGCTAGCGGGAGTAGCCAATGAGCAGTTCTTC
CDR3aa: CASSKLAGVANEQFF

j_gene: TRBJ2-1
abundance: -
d_gene: -
v_gene: TRBV7-3
CDR3nt: TGTGCCAGCAGCTTAGGGCTGGGGATGGATGAGCAGTTCTTC
CDR3aa: CASSLGLGMDEQFF

j_gene: TRBJ1-6
abundance: -
d_gene: -
v_gene: TRBV3-1/TRBV3-2
CDR3nt: TGTGCCCGCGGGGGGGTGGCTAATTCACCCCTCCACTTT
CDR3aa: CARGGVANSPLHF

j_gene: TRBJ2-2
abundance: -
d_gene: TRBD2
v_gene: TRBV4-1
CDR3nt: TGCGCCAGCAGCCAAGATTTGGCGGGGGGCACGAACACCGGGGAGCTGTTTTTT
CDR3aa: CASSQDLAGGTNTGELFF

j_gene: TRBJ1-1
abundance: -
d_gene: -
v_gene: TRBV5-8
CDR3nt: TGTGCCAGCAATTTGAGGGGGATGAACACTGAAGCTTTCTTT
CDR3aa: CASNLRGMNTEAFF

j_gene: TRBJ2-1
abundance: -
d_gene: -
v_gene: TRBV10-2
CDR3nt: TGCGCCAGCAGCGTTTACAATGAGCAGTTCTTC
CDR3aa: CASSVYNEQFF

j_gene: TRBJ1-2
abundance: -
d_gene: -
v_gene: TRBV6-1
CDR3nt: TGTGCCAGCAGTGAAGCGCGGCCGAGAGGCTACACCTTC
CDR3aa: CASSEARPRGYTF

j_gene: TRBJ1-3
abundance: -
d_gene: -
v_gene: TRBV6-5
CDR3nt: TGTGCCAGCAGTTACGGCGCAGGTACTGGAAACACCATATATTTT
CDR3aa: CASSYGAGTGNTIYF

j_gene: TRBJ1-2
abundance: -
d_gene: TRBD1
v_gene: TRBV5-1
CDR3nt: TGCGCCAGCAGCTCTGGACAGGGAAATGGCTACACCTTC
CDR3aa: CASSSGQGNGYTF

j_gene: TRBJ2-7
abundance: once
d_gene: TRBD1
v_gene: TRBV7-2
CDR3nt: TGTGCCAGCAGCTTAGTCGGAGACAGGGCCTACGAGCAGTACTTC
CDR3aa: CASSLVGDRAYEQYF

j_gene: TRBJ2-5
abundance: -
d_gene: -
v_gene: TRBV29-1
CDR3nt: TGCAGCGTTGCTGTGGGGGGCTGGGAGACCCAGTACTTC
CDR3aa: CSVAVGGWETQYF

j_gene: TRBJ2-6
abundance: -
d_gene: -
v_gene: TRBV6-5
CDR3nt: TGTGCCAGCAGCCCCAGGGGATCTGGGGCCAACGTCCTGACTTTC
CDR3aa: CASSPRGSGANVLTF

j_gene: TRBJ1-5
abundance: few
d_gene: -
v_gene: TRBV19
CDR3nt: TGTGCCAGTCGGTCCGGGAATAGCAATCAGCCCCAGCATTTT
CDR3aa: CASRSGNSNQPQHF

j_gene: TRBJ1-5
abundance: -
d_gene: -
v_gene: TRBV3-1/TRBV3-2
CDR3nt: TGTGCCAGCAGCCAGGGGACTCAGCCCCAGCATTTT
CDR3aa: CASSQGTQPQHF

j_gene: TRBJ2-1
abundance: -
d_gene: TRBD2
v_gene: TRBV7-2
CDR3nt: TGTGCCAGCAGCACCCTAGCGGGAGGGAGGAATGAGCAGTTCTTC
CDR3aa: CASSTLAGGRNEQFF

j_gene: TRBJ2-7
abundance: once
d_gene: TRBD2
v_gene: TRBV3-1/TRBV3-2
CDR3nt: TGTGCCAGCAGCCCTAGCGGGAGGGCCAGGGAGCAGTACTTC
CDR3aa: CASSPSGRAREQYF

j_gene: TRBJ2-2
abundance: -
d_gene: -
v_gene: TRBV6-4
CDR3nt: TGTGCCAGCAGTGGCTCGAACACCGGGGAGCTGTTTTTT
CDR3aa: CASSGSNTGELFF

j_gene: TRBJ2-3
abundance: -
d_gene: -
v_gene: TRBV5-1
CDR3nt: TGCGCCAGCAGCTTAAGTAGCGATAGCACAGATACGCAGTATTTT
CDR3aa: CASSLSSDSTDTQYF

j_gene: TRBJ2-7
abundance: -
d_gene: TRBD1
v_gene: TRBV18
CDR3nt: TGTGCCAGCTCAGCGGGGGACAGGGGGTTCTACGAGCAGTACTTC
CDR3aa: CASSAGDRGFYEQYF

j_gene: TRBJ2-7
abundance: -
d_gene: -
v_gene: TRBV27
CDR3nt: TGTGCCAGCAGTTTAGCGGGGAACTACGAGCAGTACTTC
CDR3aa: CASSLAGNYEQYF

j_gene: TRBJ2-2
abundance: -
d_gene: -
v_gene: TRBV12-1
CDR3nt: TGTGCCAGCACCCGGGACACCGGGGAGCTGTTTTTT
CDR3aa: CASTRDTGELFF

j_gene: TRBJ1-6
abundance: -
d_gene: -
v_gene: TRBV7-8
CDR3nt: TGTGCCAGCAGCCAAAGTGGGTTCTTTTCACCCCTCCACTTT
CDR3aa: CASSQSGFFSPLHF

j_gene: TRBJ1-1
abundance: -
d_gene: -
v_gene: TRBV21-1
CDR3nt: TGTGCCAGCAGCAAAGGAGCGGGACAGGGTATTGGAGCTTTCTTT
CDR3aa: CASSKGAGQGIGAFF

j_gene: TRBJ1-1
abundance: once
d_gene: -
v_gene: TRBV12-3/TRBV12-4
CDR3nt: TGTGCCAGCAGTGGGAACACTGAAGCTTTCTTT
CDR3aa: CASSGNTEAFF

j_gene: TRBJ2-7
abundance: -
d_gene: -
v_gene: TRBV29-1
CDR3nt: TGCAGCGCCTGGGACGGTTCCTACGAGCAGTACTTC
CDR3aa: CSAWDGSYEQYF

j_gene: TRBJ1-2
abundance: -
d_gene: TRBD1
v_gene: TRBV19
CDR3nt: TGTGCCAGTAGTATCGACGGACAGGCCGATCTTTATGGCTACACCTTC
CDR3aa: CASSIDGQADLYGYTF

j_gene: TRBJ2-4
abundance: -
d_gene: -
v_gene: TRBV9
CDR3nt: TGTGCCAGCAACCCCGGGGGAGCCAAAAACATTCAGTACTTC
CDR3aa: CASNPGGAKNIQYF

j_gene: TRBJ1-4
abundance: -
d_gene: TRBD1
v_gene: TRBV25-1
CDR3nt: TGTGCCAGCAGTGAATCCCCGACAGGGTTAGGGGAAAAACTGTTTTTT
CDR3aa: CASSESPTGLGEKLFF

j_gene: TRBJ1-5
abundance: -
d_gene: -
v_gene: TRBV30
CDR3nt: TGTGCCTGGAGTGGCGAGCTTGGCCAGCCCCAGCATTTT
CDR3aa: CAWSGELGQPQHF

j_gene: TRBJ1-2
abundance: -
d_gene: -
v_gene: TRBV6-5
CDR3nt: TGTGCCAGCAGCCCGGGGAGCAGGGCTGGCTACACCTTC
CDR3aa: CASSPGSRAGYTF

j_gene: TRBJ2-7
abundance: -
d_gene: -
v_gene: TRBV6-5
CDR3nt: TGTGCCAGCAGGGAGAGGGGGACGGCAAGCTACGAGCAGTACTTC
CDR3aa: CASRERGTASYEQYF

j_gene: TRBJ1-6
abundance: -
d_gene: -
v_gene: TRBV6-2/TRBV6-3
CDR3nt: TGTGCCAGCAGTTACTCGGCGGGGGGCAGAGGTTCACCCCTCCACTTT
CDR3aa: CASSYSAGGRGSPLHF

j_gene: TRBJ2-7
abundance: -
d_gene: TRBD1
v_gene: TRBV7-8
CDR3nt: TGTGCCAGCAGTTACACCCCCGGACAGGGGGCCTCCTACGAGCAGTACTTC
CDR3aa: CASSYTPGQGASYEQYF

j_gene: TRBJ1-1
abundance: -
d_gene: TRBD1
v_gene: TRBV29-1
CDR3nt: TGCAGCGTTGAAACAGGGGGGCGGACTGAAGCTTTCTTT
CDR3aa: CSVETGGRTEAFF

j_gene: TRBJ1-1
abundance: few
d_gene: -
v_gene: TRBV12-3/TRBV12-4
CDR3nt: TGTGCCAGCAGTTTAGGACTGAACACTGAAGCTTTCTTT
CDR3aa: CASSLGLNTEAFF

j_gene: TRBJ2-4
abundance: -
d_gene: -
v_gene: TRBV19
CDR3nt: TGTGCCAGTAGCAAAGGGGTTTACGAGTACTTC
CDR3aa: CASSKGVYEYF

j_gene: TRBJ2-1
abundance: -
d_gene: TRBD1
v_gene: TRBV19
CDR3nt: TGTGCCAGTAGTATTCTTGGACAGGGAGTCCATGAGCAGTTCTTC
CDR3aa: CASSILGQGVHEQFF

j_gene: TRBJ2-2
abundance: once
d_gene: TRBD2
v_gene: TRBV24-1
CDR3nt: TGTGCCACCAGTGATCTTGGAGGACTAGCGGGCATATCGAACACCGGGGAGCTGTTTTTT
CDR3aa: CATSDLGGLAGISNTGELFF

j_gene: TRBJ2-1
abundance: -
d_gene: -
v_gene: TRBV3-1/TRBV3-2
CDR3nt: TGTGCCAGCAGCCCCACTCTGGCCCACAATGAGCAGTTCTTC
CDR3aa: CASSPTLAHNEQFF

j_gene: TRBJ2-2
abundance: -
d_gene: -
v_gene: TRBV24-1
CDR3nt: TGTGCCACCAGTGATTTGTGGACTCGGAACACCGGGGAGCTGTTTTTT
CDR3aa: CATSDLWTRNTGELFF

j_gene: TRBJ2-3
abundance: -
d_gene: -
v_gene: TRBV24-1
CDR3nt: TGTGCCACCAGTGGGGCCGCGGATACGCAGTATTTT
CDR3aa: CATSGAADTQYF

j_gene: TRBJ1-2
abundance: -
d_gene: -
v_gene: TRBV2
CDR3nt: TGTGCCAGCAGTCCCTACGGTTTTGGCTACACCTTC
CDR3aa: CASSPYGFGYTF

j_gene: TRBJ1-2
abundance: -
d_gene: -
v_gene: TRBV27
CDR3nt: TGTGCCAGCCAATACTATGGCTACACCTTC
CDR3aa: CASQYYGYTF

j_gene: TRBJ1-1
abundance: few
d_gene: -
v_gene: TRBV27
CDR3nt: TGTGCCAGCAGTACGTACAGGGAGAGGGTAGAAGCTTTCTTT
CDR3aa: CASSTYRERVEAFF

j_gene: TRBJ2-1
abundance: -
d_gene: TRBD1
v_gene: TRBV6-5
CDR3nt: TGTGCCAGCAGTTACGGGACAGGGCCGTCCTACAATGAGCAGTTCTTC
CDR3aa: CASSYGTGPSYNEQFF

j_gene: TRBJ2-3
abundance: -
d_gene: TRBD2
v_gene: TRBV7-2
CDR3nt: TGTGCCAGCAGCGCAGTGGGCCTAGCGGGGGGGCCGGGCACAGATACGCAGTATTTT
CDR3aa: CASSAVGLAGGPGTDTQYF

j_gene: TRBJ1-1
abundance: -
d_gene: -
v_gene: TRBV2
CDR3nt: TGTGCCAGCAGCGGGAGAACAGGGCTGAACACTGAAGCTTTCTTT
CDR3aa: CASSGRTGLNTEAFF

j_gene: TRBJ2-3
abundance: -
d_gene: -
v_gene: TRBV7-2
CDR3nt: TGTGCCAGCAGCCCTAGGGGTTCTAGCACAGATACGCAGTATTTT
CDR3aa: CASSPRGSSTDTQYF

j_gene: TRBJ2-3
abundance: -
d_gene: TRBD2
v_gene: TRBV30
CDR3nt: TGTGCCTGGGGGACTAGTCAAACGCAGTATTTT
CDR3aa: CAWGTSQTQYF

j_gene: TRBJ1-4
abundance: -
d_gene: -
v_gene: TRBV7-2
CDR3nt: TGTGCCAGCAGCCTGTCTGGGGAAAAACTGTTTTTT
CDR3aa: CASSLSGEKLFF

j_gene: TRBJ2-5
abundance: -
d_gene: -
v_gene: TRBV6-2/TRBV6-3
CDR3nt: TGTGCCAGCAGTTACCCAAGGTACCAAGAGACCCAGTACTTC
CDR3aa: CASSYPRYQETQYF

j_gene: TRBJ2-1
abundance: -
d_gene: TRBD2
v_gene: TRBV7-9
CDR3nt: TGTGCCAGCAGCTTATCCGGGAGGTACAATGAGCAGTTCTTC
CDR3aa: CASSLSGRYNEQFF

j_gene: TRBJ2-5
abundance: -
d_gene: TRBD1
v_gene: TRBV19
CDR3nt: TGTGCCAGTAGTACACAGGGACAGGGCGAGAGGAAGACCCAGTACTTC
CDR3aa: CASSTQGQGERKTQYF

j_gene: TRBJ2-3
abundance: few
d_gene: -
v_gene: TRBV6-5
CDR3nt: TGTGCCAGCAGTTACACCATTAGGCCAACTACAGATACGCAGTATTTT
CDR3aa: CASSYTIRPTTDTQYF